This T cell receptor (beta chain) was sequenced during a study of cytomegalovirus exposure and HLA in healthy donors. Findings and caveats of the study: Specific recognition of CMV antigens was confirmed in vitro for a few chains (all CMV-associated).

The sample holds a few counts of this clone. Antigen unknown. Amplification used 60 Vbeta primers and 13 Jbeta primers. Original processing methods: Later, 75 million to 100 million unique TCR beta chains were counted in an analysis, and some 11 million of them were shared. Only in-frame clones appear in the TCRdb table, and some are missing; sequencing was by immunoSEQ multiplex PCR. V and J calls and clone size are given by that table; D and trimming were obtained from the DNA. The sample has over 150,000 clones, more than 65% seen once; the top ten hold 1.5%. The ends were cut back, 4 bases at V and 2 bases at J, with 15 bases in the middle. CDR1 is LGHNA, CDR2 YSLEER, per germline. CDR3 size: 15 residues.

This clonotype was sampled from a girl aged 5 to 17 in good health and CMV-seropositive. The rearrangement links TRBV4-3 to TRBJ2-7, with a possible D match to TRBD2 (6 bases). Sequencing input: PBMCs. In nucleotides, the CDR3 is TGCGCCAGCAGCCCAGAGGAGGGTTTTACCTACGAGCAGTACTTC. The encoded protein is CASSPEEGFTYEQYF.